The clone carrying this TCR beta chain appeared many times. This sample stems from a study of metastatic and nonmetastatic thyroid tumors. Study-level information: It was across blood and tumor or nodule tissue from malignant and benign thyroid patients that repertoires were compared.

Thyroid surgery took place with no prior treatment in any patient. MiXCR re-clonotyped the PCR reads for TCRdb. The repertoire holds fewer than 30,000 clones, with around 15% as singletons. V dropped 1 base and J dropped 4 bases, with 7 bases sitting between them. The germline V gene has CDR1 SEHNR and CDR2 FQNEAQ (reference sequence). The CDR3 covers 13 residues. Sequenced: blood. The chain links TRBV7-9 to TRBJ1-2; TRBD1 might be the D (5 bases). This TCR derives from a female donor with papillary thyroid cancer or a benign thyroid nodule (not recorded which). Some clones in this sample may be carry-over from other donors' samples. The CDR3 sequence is CASSLEGFYGYTF. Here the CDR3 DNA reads TGTGCCAGCAGCTTAGAGGGGTTCTATGGCTACACCTTC.